This TCR beta chain derives from a study of vaccination effects on CD4 cells after COVID-19. Study information: Two doses of either BNT162b2 or mRNA-1273 were given to each participant.

The CDR3 covers 11 residues. With 5 bases removed from V and 6 bases from J, the gap between germline ends came to 11 bases. Germline lookup yields CDR1 DFQATT and CDR2 SNEGSKA (reference sequence). In regard to this clone: As yet, its antigen is unknown.

TCRdb's copy holds only in-frame clones and misses some; the assay was immunoSEQ multiplex PCR. The sample contains about 55,000 clones, around 70% of which appear only once. Antigen-specific CD4+ T cells were expanded (with viral peptide pools) by the ViraFEST assay ahead of sequencing. Following culture for about ten days, CD4+ T cells were isolated. All vaccine recipients tested negative for nucleocapsid antibodies and had never contracted SARS-CoV-2 infection. Each culture well received some 2.2 million PBMC. These cells were then cultured in IMDM with 8.5 to 10 IU/ml IL-2 and around 9.6 ug/ml peptides. Study-level results: Whether induced by infection or by vaccine, clones showed marked clonal contraction late after vaccination. Cross-reaction with common cold coronaviruses was seen in only 1 of 255 vaccine-induced clones from healthy vaccinees.

V and J are TRBV20-1 and TRBJ2-7, with D unclear. Sequencing was performed on CD4+ T cells from PBMCs cultured with SARS-CoV-2 spike peptides, taken before COVID-19 vaccination. The sequence was obtained from a human donor who received a COVID-19 vaccine. The CDR3 bases are TGCAGTGCTCCGGCCTCGCTCGAGCAGTACTTC. Protein sequence: CSAPASLEQYF.